This is a list of T cell receptor beta chains from one sample in a study of OX40 agonist ivuxolimab in advanced cancers. The method was immunoSEQ multiplex PCR; TCRdb's version includes in-frame clones alone and lacks a portion of them. The data contain approximately 90,000 clones, 70% to 90% of them singletons. Sequenced here: CD4+ or CD8+ T cells sorted from blood, sampled in a trial of the OX40 agonist ivuxolimab. These receptors all come from an adult with an advanced solid tumor such as melanoma, head and neck, liver or kidney cancer. CDR3s include the opening cysteine and the closing phenylalanine or tryptophan. Fields, in order: J gene, D gene, V gene, CDR3 length, clone size, CDR3 protein, CDR3 DNA. The D gene is left open where the match is weak. Clone size is given for some rows only: seen once, a few or many times, or a class if the clone is expanded.

>TRBJ1-6|TRBD1|TRBV5-8|15|-
CASSLGTGTGVLLHF
TGTGCCAGCAGCTTGGGGACCGGGACAGGGGTTCTCCTCCACTTT
>TRBJ2-1|-|TRBV5-1|16|-
CASSLARFSSYNEQFF
TGCGCCAGCAGCTTGGCCCGGTTCAGCTCCTACAATGAGCAGTTCTTC
>TRBJ2-5|-|TRBV5-6|16|-
CASSLGPTGIRETQYF
TGTGCCAGCAGCTTGGGCCCAACAGGTATTCGAGAGACCCAGTACTTC
>TRBJ2-2|-|TRBV18|14|-
CASPGPANTGELFF
TGTGCCAGCCCCGGGCCCGCGAACACCGGGGAGCTGTTTTTT
>TRBJ1-2|TRBD1|TRBV7-9|13|-
CASSLTGEDGYTF
TGTGCCAGCAGTCTGACAGGGGAGGATGGCTACACCTTC
>TRBJ2-7|-|TRBV9|14|-
CASSAGLRDYEQYF
TGTGCCAGCAGCGCGGGACTCCGTGACTACGAGCAGTACTTC
>TRBJ1-2|-|TRBV5-1|15|-
CASSLGPGTVDSSAF
TGCGCCAGCAGCTTGGGACCCGGGACGGTTGATTCTAGTGCCTTC
>TRBJ1-1|-|TRBV7-9|12|-
CASSLLFTEAFF
TGTGCCAGCAGCTTATTGTTTACTGAAGCTTTCTTT
>TRBJ2-7|-|TRBV2|11|once
CASSEPYEQYF
TGTGCCAGCAGTGAACCCTACGAGCAGTACTTC
>TRBJ1-1|-|TRBV29-1|14|-
CSAHLHSINTEAFF
TGCAGCGCCCACTTGCACAGCATTAACACTGAAGCTTTCTTT
>TRBJ1-6|TRBD1|TRBV9|15|-
CASSTGTAYNSPLHF
TGTGCCAGCAGCACCGGGACAGCCTATAATTCACCCCTCCACTTT
>TRBJ2-7|TRBD1|TRBV10-1|15|-
CASSEAGTGYTEQYF
TGCGCCAGCAGTGAAGCAGGGACAGGGTATACCGAGCAGTACTTC
>TRBJ2-7|-|TRBV27|17|once
CASSLSMARTASYEQYF
TGTGCCAGCAGTTTATCGATGGCTAGGACGGCCTCCTACGAGCAGTACTTC
>TRBJ2-7|-|TRBV2|15|-
CASSDGPVAPYEQYF
TGTGCCAGCAGTGACGGCCCAGTAGCACCCTACGAGCAGTACTTC
>TRBJ1-2|TRBD1|TRBV18|15|-
CASSHPRQGRGGYTF
TGTGCCAGCTCACACCCTCGACAGGGGCGGGGTGGCTACACCTTC
>TRBJ2-2|-|TRBV6-4|13|-
CASSGGNTGELFF
TGTGCCAGCAGTGGGGGAAACACCGGGGAGCTGTTTTTT
>TRBJ2-2|-|TRBV25-1|15|-
CASSDFTSNTGELFF
TGTGCCAGCAGTGACTTCACTTCGAACACCGGGGAGCTGTTTTTT
>TRBJ2-4|-|TRBV5-1|13|-
CASQVAQENIQYF
TGCGCCAGCCAAGTAGCCCAGGAAAACATTCAGTACTTC
>TRBJ2-7|-|TRBV5-1|16|-
CASSPLLRVDSYEQYF
TGCGCCAGCAGCCCTCTCCTACGCGTCGACTCCTACGAGCAGTACTTC
>TRBJ1-3|-|TRBV4-1|17|-
CASSQDAFGSSGNTIYF
TGCGCCAGCAGCCAAGATGCGTTCGGCTCCTCTGGAAACACCATATATTTT
>TRBJ2-7|TRBD2|TRBV6-1|19|-
CASSGPPLIAGTNSYEQYF
TGTGCCAGCAGTGGCCCCCCCCTCATTGCCGGGACTAACTCCTACGAGCAGTACTTC
>TRBJ2-5|-|TRBV11-2|14|-
CASSRLGREETQYF
TGTGCCAGCAGCCGCCTTGGACGGGAAGAGACCCAGTACTTC
>TRBJ2-7|-|TRBV21-1|17|few
CASSKKRPGQGACEQYF
TGTGCCAGCAGCAAAAAAAGGCCGGGACAGGGTGCTTGCGAGCAGTACTTC
>TRBJ1-3|-|TRBV15|16|-
CATSRARATGGNTIYF
TGTGCCACCAGCAGAGCCCGGGCAACCGGTGGAAACACCATATATTTT